Each of the 13 T cell receptor beta chains below was sequenced from the same sample in a study of CXCR3-negative and CXCR3-positive naive CD8 T cells. Libraries were UMI-labeled 5' RACE TRB cDNA. Reanalyzing the 5' RACE reads, TCRdb keeps one entry per CDR3 protein, without DNA. The sample includes fewer than 95,000 distinct CDR3 sequences. Sequences were obtained from naive CXCR3- CD8+ T cells from blood. Subset denoted: CD45RO-CCR7+CD27+CD95- naive CD8+ T cells lacking CXCR3 (TNR3-). The receptors here all came from a human donor in good health. Some clones in this sample may be carry-over from other donors' samples.

This chain links TRBV5-1 with TRBJ2-7; the D call of TRBD1 rests on TCRdb alone, since no DNA is present to check it. The germline gives CDR1 SGHRS, CDR2 YFSETQ. The CDR3 consists of 17 residues. CDR3 amino acids: CASSAGDVGPGWYEQYF.

The genes are TRBV9 and TRBJ2-1; TCRdb reports TRBD2, a call that lacks DNA to check it against. CDR1 and CDR2 (germline): SGDLS, YYNGEE. CDR3 length: 15 amino acids. The CDR3 is CASSGGLAEYNEQFF.

This chain joins TRBV29-1 and TRBJ2-7. Germline V gives CDR1 SQVTM, CDR2 ANQGSEA. The CDR3 sequence is 12 residues long. This CDR3 is CSVARNDYEQYF.

This chain uses TRBV6-5 with TRBJ2-2; TCRdb returns TRBD1, unconfirmable since there is no DNA. The CDR3 length is 14 residues. Per the germline V gene, CDR1 is MNHEY and CDR2 is SVGAGI. CDR3 in amino acids: CASRGTGSSGELFF.

The J gene is TRBJ2-5, the V gene TRBV7-9. This CDR3 comprises 13 residues. CDR1 SEHNR and CDR2 FQNEAQ come from the germline V gene (reference sequence). CDR3 amino acids: CASSLRDQETQYF.

This rearrangement joins TRBV29-1 to TRBJ2-7; TCRdb's assignment of TRBD1 cannot be checked, as there is no DNA. The CDR3 spans 15 residues. Germline lookup yields CDR1 SQVTM and CDR2 ANQGSEA. CDR3 protein: CSVLITGYDSYEQYF.

V and J are TRBV29-1 and TRBJ2-1; lacking DNA, the TRBD2 call made by TCRdb goes unchecked. The CDR3 loop spans 15 amino acids. Germline V CDR1 and CDR2: SQVTM, ANQGSEA. This CDR3 reads CSVEGTSGTYNEQFF.

The chain combines TRBV28 with TRBJ1-2. This CDR3 spans 14 amino acids. Looked up from germline, CDR1 is MDHEN and CDR2 is SYDVKM. The CDR3: CASSFMGRNYGYTF.

The V gene is TRBV29-1, the J gene TRBJ1-2. The CDR3 has 14 residues. Germline CDR1 and CDR2: SQVTM and ANQGSEA. CDR3 in amino acids: CSVEDLEAGGGYTF.

V usage is TRBV18 and J usage is TRBJ2-1; lacking DNA, the TRBD2 call made by TCRdb goes unchecked. Germline values: CDR1 KGHSH, CDR2 LQKENI. This CDR3 is 15 amino acids long. This CDR3 reads CASSPQEELRNEQFF.

The chain carries TRBV4-1 and TRBJ2-1; TCRdb returns TRBD1, unconfirmable since there is no DNA. The germline V gene has CDR1 MGHRA and CDR2 YSYEKL. The CDR3 is 16 amino acids. The CDR3 is CASSQDRTGMRNEQFF.

V gene TRBV6-5 combines with J gene TRBJ1-2; TCRdb's assignment of TRBD1 cannot be checked, as there is no DNA. The CDR3 totals 16 residues. Germline V gene lookup returns CDR1 MNHEY and CDR2 SVGAGI. The CDR3: CASSPRDRGGNYGYTF.

The rearrangement links TRBV29-1 to TRBJ1-2; TCRdb indicates TRBD1, and absent DNA this call remains unverified. Germline-derived CDR1 and CDR2 are SQVTM and ANQGSEA. The CDR3 loop spans 15 amino acids. The CDR3 reads CSVGTWTGGDYGYTF.